Here is one TCR beta chain with its context. Antigen: not known. This record comes from a study of T cell responses to AZD1222 COVID-19 vaccine. Across the study: Timing groups of about 4 and about 12 weeks for second doses were pooled.

Regarding the study as a whole: Two doses of AZD1222 preceded a rise in Spike-specific TCR breadth and depth.

Germline CDR1 and CDR2: SNHLY and FYNNEI. The CDR3 consists of 12 residues. Deletions cut 1 base from V and 4 bases from J, with 4 bases between. Clones were read by immunoSEQ multiplex PCR, and TCRdb kept only the in-frame ones, dropping some. This sample yields 130,000 or so clones, of which around 90% are seen a single time; around 30% belongs to the top ten. The specimen comprised peripheral blood, sampled on day 0 of AZD1222 vaccination. The V gene is TRBV2, the J gene TRBJ1-2; D unclear. This receptor was taken from an adult in good health. CDR3 sequence (DNA): TGTGCCAGCAGTGAAGTACCCTATGGCTACACCTTC. This encodes CASSEVPYGYTF. Looking up the rest from reference TRBV2 and TRBJ1-2 gives the full variable domain: EPEVTQTPSHQVTQMGQEVILRCVPISNHLYFYWYRQILGQKVEFLVSFYNNEISEKSEIFDDQFSVERPDGSNFTLKIRSTKLEDSAMYFCASSEVPYGYTFGSGTRLTVV.